This T cell receptor beta chain was sequenced in a study of T cell responses to AZD1222 COVID-19 vaccine. General study points: Vaccine-associated CD4 TCRs spanned spike, dominant at 160-218 and 743-854.

In regard to this clone: Its antigen is unidentified.

The CDR3 is made up of 14 amino acids. V lost 1 base to trimming and J lost 4 bases, with 11 bases between them. Germline values: CDR1 SGHDT, CDR2 YYEEEE. Method: immunoSEQ multiplex PCR; TCRdb's copy keeps in-frame clones and lacks some. The top ten clones hold roughly 6% of a sample with 60,000 to 75,000 clones, under 90% of them seen once. Specimen: peripheral blood, collected 28 days after the second AZD1222 dose. The TCR originated in an adult who received the AZD1222 COVID-19 vaccine. V is TRBV5-6 and J is TRBJ1-2, with no clear D. The CDR3 DNA follows: TGTGCCAGCAGCTTGAGTGGTCGTACCTATGGCTACACCTTC. Its protein is CASSLSGRTYGYTF.